This T cell receptor (beta chain) was sequenced for a study of cytomegalovirus exposure and HLA in healthy donors. Overall study results and limits: Several of the most significant clusters appeared linked to common viral pathogens, based on a later analysis. Later work found that TCR association rates differed between HLA loci; DRB1 had the most and HLA-C the fewest.

Those who donated were healthy bone marrow donors. In regard to this clone: What it binds is not known.

It was with 60 Vbeta and 13 Jbeta primers that the PCR ran. Using immunoSEQ multiplex PCR, the repertoire was profiled, and TCRdb retains in-frame clones only, with some absent. Of 100,000 or so clones in the sample, about 70% were seen once. Germline-derived CDR1 and CDR2 are SGHTA and FQGNSA. V was trimmed by 5 bases and J by 0 bases, leaving 20 bases between them. This CDR3 has 17 residues. This clonotype was obtained from a woman aged 40-49 years in good health and CMV-seronegative. The genes are TRBV7-2 and TRBJ2-7; no clear D gene. Sequenced input: PBMCs. The chain's CDR3 is CASSTYQEFLNSYEQYF. The CDR3 nucleotides read TGTGCCAGCAGCACCTACCAGGAATTCCTAAACTCCTACGAGCAGTACTTC.